This record concerns one T cell receptor (beta chain) sequence. This clonotype was counted only a few times. Its antigen is currently not known. No base quality information exists; no much larger clone differs at one position. The sample belongs to a study of early T cells in non-severe SARS-CoV-2 infection (dated by TCRdb to the early 2020s). Study-level background: Because TCR sequencing was done on bulk RNA from unsorted whole blood, the alpha and beta chains could not be paired.

Library construction relied on 5' RACE. Sequencer: NextSeq 500. In the TCR library protocol, unique molecular identifiers were attached to individual cDNA molecules to correct for PCR bias and sequencing error. Sequencing covered both TCR alpha and beta chains, and within each sample the abundances of alpha and beta sequences were tightly co-correlated. For the original study's pipeline: Decombinator V4 was used to annotate TCR sequences for V gene, J gene and CDR3. TCRs were defined as expanded if a significant change between any two time points was detected under a Poisson model with p below 0.0001. TCR abundances were normalised to the total number of TCRs sequenced per sample and were expressed as counts per million. MAIT TCRs were defined by TRAV1-2 paired with TRAJ12, TRAJ20 or TRAJ33, and iNKT TCRs by TRAV10 paired with TRAJ18. VDJdb, accessed 1 November 2021, was searched for CMV, EBV and SARS-CoV-2 annotated TCRs, with TCRs annotated for multiple antigens excluded. TCRdb took the public reads, trimmed them with fastp at Q25, ran MiXCR for clone calling and kept in-frame beta chains. Each CDR3 protein gets just one entry, which takes the most common genes and DNA from the rows behind it. These V and J calls originate from TCRdb's pipeline instead of the authors' own analysis. The sample table holds 120,000 or so distinct CDR3 sequences, of which around 13% were seen once. The ten largest clones take up about 4% of the sample.

The study was a case-control design nested within a healthcare worker cohort in London, UK, with weekly nasopharyngeal swab PCR tests and blood sampling. Healthcare workers were recruited between 23 and 31 March 2020, during the week of the UK lockdown, and were followed weekly for up to about 15 weeks. The full study reports these points: VDJdb matching was skewed toward anti-spike CD8 responses and likely underestimated virus-specific expansions, missing private and CD4 specificities.

From cysteine to phenylalanine, the CDR3 is 16 amino acids long. The CDR3 DNA has 48 bases and is translated from base 1. CDR1 and CDR2, looked up from the germline V gene (reference sequence), are WNHNN and SYGVQD. The germline V end is reduced by 6 bases and the J end by 2 bases; junction bases left unmatched: 8. Recombination joined TRBV10-1 with TRBJ2-3, with 10 middle bases fitting TRBD2. The sequence was obtained from an adult who was a healthcare worker with PCR-confirmed SARS-CoV-2 infection or an uninfected control (not recorded which). The source was whole blood, collected at baseline. The CDR3 in this case is CASSLIAGGPTDTQYF. DNA sequence: TGCGCCAGCAGCCTAATAGCGGGAGGCCCCACAGATACGCAGTATTTT.